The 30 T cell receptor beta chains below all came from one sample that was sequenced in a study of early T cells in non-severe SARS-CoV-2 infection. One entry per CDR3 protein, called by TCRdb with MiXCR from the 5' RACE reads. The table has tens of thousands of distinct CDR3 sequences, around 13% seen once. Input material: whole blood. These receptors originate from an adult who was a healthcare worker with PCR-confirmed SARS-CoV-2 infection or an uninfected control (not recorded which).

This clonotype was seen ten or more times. CDR3: CASSPRGGGRIEYEQFF. The DNA for the CDR3 is TGTGCCAGCAGTCCCAGGGGTGGCGGGAGGATAGAGTATGAGCAGTTCTTC. This chain connects TRBV28 to TRBJ2-1, with 8 bases fitting TRBD2. Germline CDR1 and CDR2: MDHEN and SYDVKM. There are 17 residues in the CDR3. V lost 5 bases and J lost 8; bases outside the gene matches: 17.

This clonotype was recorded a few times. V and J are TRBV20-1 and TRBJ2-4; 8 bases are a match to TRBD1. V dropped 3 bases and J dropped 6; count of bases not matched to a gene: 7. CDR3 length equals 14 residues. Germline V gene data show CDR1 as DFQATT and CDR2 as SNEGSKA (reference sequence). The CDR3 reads CSASYIQGGNIQYF. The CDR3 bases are TGCAGTGCTAGTTATATACAGGGGGGAAACATTCAGTACTTC.

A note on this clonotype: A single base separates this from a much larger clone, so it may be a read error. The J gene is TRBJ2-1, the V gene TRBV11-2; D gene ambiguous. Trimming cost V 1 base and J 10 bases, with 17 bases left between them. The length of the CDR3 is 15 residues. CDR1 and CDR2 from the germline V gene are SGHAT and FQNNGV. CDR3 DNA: TGTGCCAGCAGCTTAGGATCACGGATAGTCTTAGAGCAGTTCTTC. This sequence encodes CASSLGSRIVLEQFF.

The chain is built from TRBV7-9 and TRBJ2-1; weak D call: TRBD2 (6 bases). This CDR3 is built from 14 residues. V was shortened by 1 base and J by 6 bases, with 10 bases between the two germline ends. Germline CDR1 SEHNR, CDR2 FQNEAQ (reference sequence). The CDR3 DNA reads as TGTGCCAGCAGCTTAGTAGCGGAGAGCAATGAGCAGTTCTTC. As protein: CASSLVAESNEQFF.

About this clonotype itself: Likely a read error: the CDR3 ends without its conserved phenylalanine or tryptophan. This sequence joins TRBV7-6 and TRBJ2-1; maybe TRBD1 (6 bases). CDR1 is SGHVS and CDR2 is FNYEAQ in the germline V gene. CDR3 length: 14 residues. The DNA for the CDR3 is TGTGTCAGCAGCTTTACAGGGCGGGACAATGAGCAGTTCTCC. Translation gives CVSSFTGRDNEQFS.

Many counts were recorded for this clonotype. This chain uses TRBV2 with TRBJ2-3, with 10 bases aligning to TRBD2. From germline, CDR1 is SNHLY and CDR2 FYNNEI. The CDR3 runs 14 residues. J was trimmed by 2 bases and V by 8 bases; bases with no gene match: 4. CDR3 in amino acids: CASALAGVTDTQYF. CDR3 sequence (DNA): TGTGCCAGCGCGCTAGCGGGAGTCACAGATACGCAGTATTTT.

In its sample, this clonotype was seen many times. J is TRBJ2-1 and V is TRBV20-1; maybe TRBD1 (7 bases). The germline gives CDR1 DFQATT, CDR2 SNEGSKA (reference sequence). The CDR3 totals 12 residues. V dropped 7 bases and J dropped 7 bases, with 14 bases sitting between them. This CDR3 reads CSVMTGRNEQFF. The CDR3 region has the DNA TGCAGTGTAATGACAGGGAGGAATGAGCAGTTCTTC.

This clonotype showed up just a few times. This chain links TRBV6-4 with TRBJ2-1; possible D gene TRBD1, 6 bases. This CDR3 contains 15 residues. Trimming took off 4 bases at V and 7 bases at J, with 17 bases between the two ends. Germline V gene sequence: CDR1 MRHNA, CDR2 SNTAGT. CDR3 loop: CASSVQAGEWNEQFF. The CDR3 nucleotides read TGTGCCAGCAGTGTTCAGGCAGGGGAGTGGAATGAGCAGTTCTTC.

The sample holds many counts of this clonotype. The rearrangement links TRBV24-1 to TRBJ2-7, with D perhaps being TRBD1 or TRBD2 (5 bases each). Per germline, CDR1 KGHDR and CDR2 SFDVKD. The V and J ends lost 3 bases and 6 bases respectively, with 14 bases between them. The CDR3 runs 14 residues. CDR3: CATSDPRRGREQYF. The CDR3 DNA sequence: TGTGCCACCAGTGATCCAAGACGGGGACGCGAGCAGTACTTC.

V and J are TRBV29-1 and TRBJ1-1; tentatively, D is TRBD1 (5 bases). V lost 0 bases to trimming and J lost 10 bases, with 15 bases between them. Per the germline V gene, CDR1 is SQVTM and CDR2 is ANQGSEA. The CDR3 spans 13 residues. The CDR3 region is CSVEETSSGLAFF. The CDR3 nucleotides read TGCAGCGTTGAAGAAACCAGTTCGGGGCTAGCTTTCTTT. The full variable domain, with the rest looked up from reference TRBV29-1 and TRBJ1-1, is SAVISQKPSRDICQRGTSLTIQCQVDSQVTMMFWYRQQPGQSLTLIATANQGSEATYESGFVIDKFPISRPNLTFSTLTVSNMSPEDSSIYLCSVEETSSGLAFFGQGTRLTVV.

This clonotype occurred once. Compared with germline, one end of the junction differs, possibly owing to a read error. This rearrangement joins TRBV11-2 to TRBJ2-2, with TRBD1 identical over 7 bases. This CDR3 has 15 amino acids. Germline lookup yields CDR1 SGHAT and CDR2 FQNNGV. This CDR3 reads CTSSLGGRDTGELFF. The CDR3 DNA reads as TGTACCAGCAGCTTAGGGGGCCGGGACACCGGGGAGCTGTTTTTT.

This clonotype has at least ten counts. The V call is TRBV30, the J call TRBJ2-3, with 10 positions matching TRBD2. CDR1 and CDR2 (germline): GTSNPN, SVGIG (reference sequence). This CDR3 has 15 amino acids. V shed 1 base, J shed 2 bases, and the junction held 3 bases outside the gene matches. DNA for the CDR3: TGTGCCTGGAGTGGGGGGACTAGCGACACAGATACGCAGTATTTT. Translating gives CAWSGGTSDTDTQYF.

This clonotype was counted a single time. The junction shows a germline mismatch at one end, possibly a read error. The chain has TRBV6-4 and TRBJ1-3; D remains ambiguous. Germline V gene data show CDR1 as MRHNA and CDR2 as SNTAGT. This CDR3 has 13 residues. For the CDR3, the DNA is TGTGCCACTATCGAGACGCCTGGTAACACCATATATTTT. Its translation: CATIETPGNTIYF.

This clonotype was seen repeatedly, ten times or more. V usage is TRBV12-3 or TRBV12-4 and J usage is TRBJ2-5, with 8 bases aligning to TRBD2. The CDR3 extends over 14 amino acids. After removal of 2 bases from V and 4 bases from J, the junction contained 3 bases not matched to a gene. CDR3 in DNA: TGTGCCAGCAGTTTAATGGGACTAGGAGAGACCCAGTACTTC. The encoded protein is CASSLMGLGETQYF.

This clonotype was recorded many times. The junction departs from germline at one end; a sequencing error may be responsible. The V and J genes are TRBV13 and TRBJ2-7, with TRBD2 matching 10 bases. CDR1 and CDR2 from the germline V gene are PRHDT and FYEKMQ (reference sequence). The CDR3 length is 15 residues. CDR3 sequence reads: CASSLAGGSPYEQYF. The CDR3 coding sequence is TGTGCCAGCAGTTTAGCGGGAGGCTCCCCCTACGAGCAGTACTTC.

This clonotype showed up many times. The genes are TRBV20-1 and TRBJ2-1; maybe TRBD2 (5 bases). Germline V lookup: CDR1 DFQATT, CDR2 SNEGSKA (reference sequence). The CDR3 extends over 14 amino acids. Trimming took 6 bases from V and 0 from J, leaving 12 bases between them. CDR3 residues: CSAPPGFSYNEQFF. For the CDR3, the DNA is TGCAGTGCGCCTCCGGGATTCTCCTACAATGAGCAGTTCTTC.

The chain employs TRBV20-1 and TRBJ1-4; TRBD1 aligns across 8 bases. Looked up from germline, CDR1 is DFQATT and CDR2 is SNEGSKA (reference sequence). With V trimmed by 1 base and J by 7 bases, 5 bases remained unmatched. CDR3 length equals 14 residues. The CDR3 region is CSARVDRDGEKLFF. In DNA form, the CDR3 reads TGCAGTGCTAGAGTGGACAGGGATGGTGAAAAACTGTTTTTT.

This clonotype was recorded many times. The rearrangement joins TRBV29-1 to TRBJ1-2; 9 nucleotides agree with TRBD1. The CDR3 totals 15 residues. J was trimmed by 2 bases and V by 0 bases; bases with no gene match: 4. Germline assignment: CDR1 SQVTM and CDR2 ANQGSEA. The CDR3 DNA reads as TGCAGCGTTGAAGATGGGACAGGGAAGAACTATGGCTACACCTTC. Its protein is CSVEDGTGKNYGYTF.

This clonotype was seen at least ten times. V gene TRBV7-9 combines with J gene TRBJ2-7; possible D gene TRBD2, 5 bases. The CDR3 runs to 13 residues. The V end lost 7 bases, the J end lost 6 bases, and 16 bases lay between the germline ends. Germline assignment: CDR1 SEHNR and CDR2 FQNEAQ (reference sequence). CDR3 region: CASNPTDGVEQYF. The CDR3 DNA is TGTGCCAGCAACCCGACCGACGGGGTCGAGCAGTACTTC.

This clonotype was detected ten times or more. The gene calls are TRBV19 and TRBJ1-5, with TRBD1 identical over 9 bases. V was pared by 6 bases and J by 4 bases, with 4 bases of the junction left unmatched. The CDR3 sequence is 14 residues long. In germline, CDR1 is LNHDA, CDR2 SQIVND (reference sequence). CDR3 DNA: TGTGCCAGTAGGGGGGACAGGGCAAATCAGCCCCAGCATTTT. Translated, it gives CASRGDRANQPQHF. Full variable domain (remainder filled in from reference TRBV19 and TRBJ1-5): DGGITQSPKYLFRKEGQNVTLSCEQNLNHDAMYWYRQDPGQGLRLIYYSQIVNDFQKGDIAEGYSVSREKKESFPLTVTSAQKNPTAFYLCASRGDRANQPQHFGDGTRLSIL.

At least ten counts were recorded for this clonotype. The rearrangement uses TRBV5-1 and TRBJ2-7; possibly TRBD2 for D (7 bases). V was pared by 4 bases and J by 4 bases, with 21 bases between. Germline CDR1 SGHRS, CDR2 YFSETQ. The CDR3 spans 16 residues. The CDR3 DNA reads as TGCGCCAGCAGCCCGGTACCCAGGGGAGGGGTATACGAGCAGTACTTC. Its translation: CASSPVPRGGVYEQYF.

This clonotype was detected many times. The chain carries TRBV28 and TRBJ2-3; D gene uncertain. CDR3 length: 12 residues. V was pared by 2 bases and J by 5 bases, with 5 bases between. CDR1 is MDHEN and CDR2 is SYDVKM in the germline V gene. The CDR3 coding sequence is TGTGCCAGCAGTTTAGTGGTAGATACGCAGTATTTT. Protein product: CASSLVVDTQYF.

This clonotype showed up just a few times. In DNA, the CDR3 is TGCAGCGTTGAAGGTCGAGAGAGCCAAGAGACCCAGTACTTC. Protein product: CSVEGRESQETQYF. The chain joins TRBV29-1 to TRBJ2-5; D ambiguous. Per germline, CDR1 SQVTM and CDR2 ANQGSEA. CDR3 size: 14 residues. The V end lost 1 base, the J end lost 1 base, and 10 bases lay between the germline ends.

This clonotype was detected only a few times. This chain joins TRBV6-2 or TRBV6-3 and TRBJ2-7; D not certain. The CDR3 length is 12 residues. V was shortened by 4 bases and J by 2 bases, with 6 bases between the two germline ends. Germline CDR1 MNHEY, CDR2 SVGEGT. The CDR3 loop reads CASSSTTYEQYF. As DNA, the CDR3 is TGTGCCAGCAGTTCGACCACCTACGAGCAGTACTTC.

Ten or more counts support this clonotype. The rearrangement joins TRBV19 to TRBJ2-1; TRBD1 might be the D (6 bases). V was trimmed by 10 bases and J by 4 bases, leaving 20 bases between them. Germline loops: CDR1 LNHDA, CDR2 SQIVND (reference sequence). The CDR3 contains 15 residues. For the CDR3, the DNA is TGTGCCACTGAATCACGGACAGCTAATTACAATGAGCAGTTCTTC. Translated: CATESRTANYNEQFF. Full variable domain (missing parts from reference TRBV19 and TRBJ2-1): DGGITQSPKYLFRKEGQNVTLSCEQNLNHDAMYWYRQDPGQGLRLIYYSQIVNDFQKGDIAEGYSVSREKKESFPLTVTSAQKNPTAFYLCATESRTANYNEQFFGPGTRLTVL.

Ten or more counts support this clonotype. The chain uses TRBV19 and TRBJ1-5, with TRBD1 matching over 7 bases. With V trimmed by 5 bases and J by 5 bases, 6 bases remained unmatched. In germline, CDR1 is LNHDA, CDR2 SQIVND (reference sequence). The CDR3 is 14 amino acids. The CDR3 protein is CASSSRQGDQPQHF. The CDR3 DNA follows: TGTGCCAGTAGTTCCCGACAGGGCGATCAGCCCCAGCATTTT.

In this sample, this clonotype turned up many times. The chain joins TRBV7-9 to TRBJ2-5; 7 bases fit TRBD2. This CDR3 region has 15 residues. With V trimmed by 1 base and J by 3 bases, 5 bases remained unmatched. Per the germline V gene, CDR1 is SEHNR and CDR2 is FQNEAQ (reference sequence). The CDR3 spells CASSLGTRTEETQYF. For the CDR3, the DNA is TGTGCCAGCAGCTTAGGGACTAGGACGGAAGAGACCCAGTACTTC.

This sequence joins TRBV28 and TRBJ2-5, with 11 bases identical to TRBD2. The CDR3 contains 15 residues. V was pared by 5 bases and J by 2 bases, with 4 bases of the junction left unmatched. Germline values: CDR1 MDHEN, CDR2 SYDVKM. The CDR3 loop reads CASSPGLAVQETQYF. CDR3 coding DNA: TGTGCCAGCAGTCCGGGACTAGCGGTTCAAGAGACCCAGTACTTC.

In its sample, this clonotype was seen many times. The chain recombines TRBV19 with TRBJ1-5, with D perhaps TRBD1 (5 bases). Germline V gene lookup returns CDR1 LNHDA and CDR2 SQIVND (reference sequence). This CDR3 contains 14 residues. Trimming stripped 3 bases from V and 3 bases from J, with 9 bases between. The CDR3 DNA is TGTGCCAGTAGTATCGGCAGGGCCAATCAGCCCCAGCATTTT. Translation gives CASSIGRANQPQHF.

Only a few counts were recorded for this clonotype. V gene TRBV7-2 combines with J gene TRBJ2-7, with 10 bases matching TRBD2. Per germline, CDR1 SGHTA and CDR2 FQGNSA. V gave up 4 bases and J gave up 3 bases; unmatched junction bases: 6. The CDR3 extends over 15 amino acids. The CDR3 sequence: CASSYLAGDVYEQYF. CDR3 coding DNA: TGTGCCAGCAGCTACCTAGCGGGAGACGTCTACGAGCAGTACTTC.